This TCR beta chain comes out of a study of T cell changes during pregnancy in multiple sclerosis. V was cut by 4 bases and J by 2 bases, with 17 bases left in between. CDR3 length: 16 residues. The germline V gene has CDR1 SGHNT and CDR2 YENEEA. Only in-frame clones appear in the TCRdb table, and some are missing; sequencing was by immunoSEQ multiplex PCR. The top ten hold about 1.5% of the sample, which has roughly 110,000 clones, 92% seen once. The V gene is TRBV11-3, the J gene TRBJ1-1, with TRBD1 as a possible D gene (5 bases). This TCR was sampled from a female donor with multiple sclerosis, enrolled in a pregnancy study. Sequences were derived from peripheral blood, sampled in the third trimester of pregnancy. Here the CDR3 reads CASSSGTGEGNTEAFF. The CDR3 DNA reads as TGTGCCAGCAGCTCAGGAACGGGGGAGGGTAACACTGAAGCTTTCTTT. The variable domain in full, with the rest retrieved from reference TRBV11-3 and TRBJ1-1, is EAGVVQSPRYKIIEKKQPVAFWCNPISGHNTLYWYLQNLGQGPELLIRYENEEAVDDSQLPKDRFSAERLKGVDSTLKIQPAELGDSAVYLCASSSGTGEGNTEAFFGQGTRLTVV.